Each of the 25 T cell receptor beta chains below was sequenced from the same sample in a study of blood T cell repertoires in COVID-19. Method: immunoSEQ multiplex PCR; TCRdb's copy keeps in-frame clones and lacks some. Of 55,000 to 65,000 clones detected, 75% to 95% appear once; the ten largest clones hold about 8.1%. Sequenced: peripheral blood. The receptors were gathered from a human donor in a cohort sampled during active COVID-19.

V and J are TRBV9 and TRBJ2-6; D is possibly TRBD2 (6 bases). The germline V gene encodes CDR1 SGDLS and CDR2 YYNGEE. The CDR3 runs 16 residues. V shed 3 bases and J shed 2 bases, with 12 bases lying between them. This chain's CDR3 is CASSDGTLAGANVLTF. CDR3 DNA sequence: TGTGCCAGCAGCGACGGGACTCTCGCTGGGGCCAACGTCCTGACTTTC.

The rearrangement joins TRBV30 to TRBJ1-2; 12 bases line up with TRBD1. Trimming cost V 2 bases and J 8 bases; bases outside gene matches: 9. Germline V lookup: CDR1 GTSNPN, CDR2 SVGIG (reference sequence). The CDR3 has 15 amino acids. Here the CDR3 DNA reads TGTGCCTGGAGTACCCTCGGGACAGGGGGCCAAGGCTACACCTTC. The encoded protein is CAWSTLGTGGQGYTF.

The chain employs TRBV3-1 (or the pseudogene TRBV3-2) and TRBJ1-2; D uncertain. This CDR3 has 14 residues. Germline V CDR1 and CDR2: LGHDT, YNNKEL (reference sequence). V was clipped by 1 base and J by 4 bases, with 10 bases between them. The CDR3 region has the DNA TGTGCCAGCAGCCAAGCGGTAGGGAGCTATGGCTACACCTTC. Its translation: CASSQAVGSYGYTF.

The chain couples TRBV5-5 to TRBJ2-5, with 7 bases matching TRBD1. The V gene end was trimmed by 4 bases and the J gene end by 3 bases; junction bases not matched to a gene: 9. Germline V gene data show CDR1 as SGHKS and CDR2 as YYEKEE (reference sequence). The CDR3 totals 15 residues. The CDR3 DNA sequence: TGTGCCAGCAGCCTGACCCCGACAGGGAAAGAGACCCAGTACTTC. Amino acid sequence: CASSLTPTGKETQYF.

The V gene is TRBV5-4, the J gene TRBJ1-1; 7 bases agree with TRBD1. The CDR3 extends over 15 amino acids. V lost 3 bases and J lost 7; bases outside the gene matches: 12. In germline, CDR1 is SGHNT, CDR2 YYREEE (reference sequence). The CDR3 coding sequence is TGTGCCAGCAGCTCCGTTCCGGATCAGGGGGTTGAAGCTTTCTTT. It encodes CASSSVPDQGVEAFF.

The gene calls are TRBV4-3 and TRBJ1-6; possible D gene TRBD1, 6 bases. This CDR3 contains 15 residues. Trimming cost V 1 base and J 8 bases, with 12 bases left between them. Germline CDR1 LGHNA, CDR2 YSLEER. The CDR3 DNA is TGCGCCAGCAGCCAAGGGAGGGGGAGGGATTCACCCCTCCACTTT. Its translation: CASSQGRGRDSPLHF.

The chain carries TRBV28 and TRBJ1-2, with 10 positions matching TRBD1. Trimming removed 8 bases from V and 5 bases from J; junction bases left unmatched: 11. The CDR3 is made up of 15 amino acids. Germline CDR1 MDHEN, CDR2 SYDVKM. CDR3 nucleotides: TGTGCCAGCGGGTTTGGGGACAGGGGCTTTTATGGCTACACCTTC. As protein: CASGFGDRGFYGYTF.

The chain carries TRBV12-3 or TRBV12-4 and TRBJ2-3, with D perhaps matching TRBD2 (6 bases). The CDR3 consists of 13 residues. V lost 5 bases, J lost 8 bases, and 14 bases lay in between. The CDR3 reads CASSTPGLGTQYF. For the CDR3, the DNA is TGTGCCAGCAGTACCCCGGGACTTGGTACGCAGTATTTT.

This clone is a singleton in its sample. The chain uses TRBV15 and TRBJ2-3; 11 bases are a match to TRBD2. The CDR3 consists of 17 residues. V lost 2 bases, J lost 2 bases, and 6 bases stayed unmatched. Per the germline V gene, CDR1 is LNHNV and CDR2 is YYDKDF (reference sequence). The chain's CDR3 is CATSRSVTSGNTDTQYF. The CDR3 DNA reads TGTGCCACCAGCAGATCGGTGACTAGCGGGAACACAGATACGCAGTATTTT.

The genes are TRBV29-1 and TRBJ2-7; perhaps TRBD2 as D (5 bases). Germline assignment: CDR1 SQVTM and CDR2 ANQGSEA. CDR3 length equals 16 residues. Trimming shortened V by 2 bases and J by 0 bases, and 17 bases separated the two germline ends. CDR3 in DNA: TGCAGCGTTGAAACGGTTCGTACGGGGAGCTCCTACGAGCAGTACTTC. Translating it yields CSVETVRTGSSYEQYF.

The chain recombines TRBV7-9 with TRBJ1-4, with 8 bases fitting TRBD1. The V segment lost 1 base and the J segment 2 bases; nucleotides outside the gene matches: 0. CDR1 and CDR2 from the germline V gene are SEHNR and FQNEAQ (reference sequence). The CDR3 length is 15 residues. The CDR3 here is CASSLGDRTNEKLFF. The CDR3 DNA reads as TGTGCCAGCAGCTTAGGGGACAGGACTAATGAAAAACTGTTTTTT.

The J gene is TRBJ2-5, the V gene TRBV7-2; TRBD2 agrees at 9 bases. CDR3 length: 16 residues. Germline assignment: CDR1 SGHTA and CDR2 FQGNSA. J lost 2 bases, V lost 2 bases, and 6 bases had no gene match. For the CDR3, the DNA is TGTGCCAGCAGCTTACTGCGGGGGGGAGGTCAAGAGACCCAGTACTTC. Protein product: CASSLLRGGGQETQYF.

This sequence joins TRBV24-1 and TRBJ2-3; TRBD1 agrees at 9 bases. Germline CDR1 KGHDR, CDR2 SFDVKD. This CDR3 has 15 residues. J was trimmed by 5 bases and V by 6 bases; bases with no gene match: 8. The CDR3 protein is CATSSRTGVEDTQYF. The CDR3 nucleotides are TGTGCCACCAGTAGCCGGACAGGGGTGGAAGATACGCAGTATTTT.

Regarding this clone: Other DNA sequences from this sample encode an identical CDR3 as well. V usage is TRBV12-3 or TRBV12-4 and J usage is TRBJ1-5, with D maybe TRBD1 (5 bases). V lost 4 bases, J lost 9 bases, and 10 bases lay in between. CDR3 length equals 12 residues. As DNA, the CDR3 is TGTGCCAGCAGTTGGGGGGTCGCGCCCCAGCATTTT. This sequence encodes CASSWGVAPQHF.

The chain recombines TRBV6-5 with TRBJ2-3; the D gene is possibly TRBD2 (6 bases). There are 13 residues in the CDR3. V was pared by 6 bases and J by 4 bases, with 11 bases between. Germline-derived CDR1 and CDR2 are MNHEY and SVGAGI. Written as DNA, the CDR3 is TGTGCCAGCAGATCGACTAGTTCAGATACGCAGTATTTT. Encoded protein: CASRSTSSDTQYF.

The gene calls are TRBV10-3 and TRBJ2-2; 7 nucleotides agree with TRBD1. The junction had 3 bases not matched to a gene; V was cut back by 8 bases and J by 3 bases. The length of the CDR3 is 13 residues. Germline V gene sequence: CDR1 ENHRY, CDR2 SYGVKD. The CDR3 spells CAIRQGDTGELFF. The CDR3 DNA reads TGTGCCATCCGACAGGGAGACACCGGGGAGCTGTTTTTT.

The V and J genes are TRBV9 and TRBJ1-1, with 8 positions matching TRBD1. Per germline, CDR1 SGDLS and CDR2 YYNGEE. V gave up 0 bases and J gave up 10 bases; unmatched junction bases: 8. The CDR3 totals 14 residues. This CDR3 is CASSVADRALGAFF. CDR3 DNA sequence: TGTGCCAGCAGCGTAGCGGACAGGGCGTTAGGAGCTTTCTTT.

The chain joins TRBV28 to TRBJ2-5; D is perhaps TRBD2 (6 bases). Trimming took off 7 bases at V and 4 bases at J, with 16 bases between the two ends. The CDR3 contains 14 residues. Germline CDR1 reads MDHEN; CDR2 reads SYDVKM. The chain's CDR3 is CASIPSSAGETQYF. The CDR3, as DNA: TGTGCCAGCATCCCTTCCTCAGCGGGAGAGACCCAGTACTTC. The variable domain in full, with the rest retrieved from reference TRBV28 and TRBJ2-5, is DVKVTQSSRYLVKRTGEKVFLECVQDMDHENMFWYRQDPGLGLRLIYFSYDVKMKEKGDIPEGYSVSREKKERFSLILESASTNQTSMYLCASIPSSAGETQYFGPGTRLLVL.

This clone showed up just once. This chain connects TRBV6-4 to TRBJ2-3, with D possibly matching TRBD2 (6 bases). Germline CDR1 is MRHNA and CDR2 is SNTAGT. This CDR3 has 13 amino acids. Trimming left V 5 bases short and J 2 bases short, with 8 bases between. The CDR3 nucleotides are TGTGCCAGCAGTAGGACTATCACAGATACGCAGTATTTT. This gives the protein CASSRTITDTQYF.

The genes are TRBV7-9 and TRBJ2-7; 7 bases fit TRBD1. Trimming removed 0 bases from V and 1 base from J; junction bases left unmatched: 3. The CDR3 runs to 15 residues. CDR1 is SEHNR and CDR2 is FQNEAQ in the germline V gene (reference sequence). CDR3 amino acids: CASSLAGTASYEQYF. CDR3 bases: TGTGCCAGCAGCTTAGCGGGGACAGCTTCCTACGAGCAGTACTTC.

The V and J genes are TRBV18 and TRBJ2-7, with D unclear. Trimming took off 7 bases at V and 0 bases at J, with 10 bases between the two ends. The CDR3 length is 13 residues. CDR1 is KGHSH and CDR2 is LQKENI in the germline V gene. In DNA, the CDR3 is TGTGCCAGCTACGACGGCGGCTCCTACGAGCAGTACTTC. Its translation is CASYDGGSYEQYF.

The chain links TRBV4-3 to TRBJ1-1; D unclear. The length of the CDR3 is 12 residues. V lost 4 bases and J 6 bases, leaving 9 bases between the germline ends. CDR1 is LGHNA, CDR2 YSLEER, per germline. The CDR3, as DNA: TGCGCCAGCAGCCGCTCTAGTTCTGAAGCTTTCTTT. It encodes CASSRSSSEAFF.

The chain's CDR3 is CASSDSSLAKNIQYF. The CDR3 nucleotides read TGTGCCAGTTCCGACAGCTCGCTAGCCAAAAACATTCAGTACTTC. This chain links TRBV27 with TRBJ2-4; TRBD1 might be the D (5 bases). The CDR3 length is 15 residues. Trimming cost V 9 bases and J 0 bases, with 15 bases left between them. Germline CDR1 reads MNHEY; CDR2 reads SMNVEV (reference sequence).

The chain couples TRBV12-3 or TRBV12-4 to TRBJ1-4; 10 nucleotides line up with TRBD1. The V segment lost 5 bases and the J segment 10 bases; nucleotides outside the gene matches: 4. CDR3 length equals 13 residues. CDR3 DNA sequence: TGTGCCAGCAGTCACCGGGACAGGGGAAAACTGTTTTTT. Translated, it gives CASSHRDRGKLFF.

This clone was counted a single time. V and J are TRBV18 and TRBJ2-3; D is unresolved. Looked up from germline, CDR1 is KGHSH and CDR2 is LQKENI. The CDR3 loop spans 13 amino acids. V dropped 4 bases and J dropped 2 bases, with 7 bases sitting between them. The CDR3 is CASSQEHTDTQYF. The CDR3 bases are TGTGCCAGCTCACAAGAACACACAGATACGCAGTATTTT.